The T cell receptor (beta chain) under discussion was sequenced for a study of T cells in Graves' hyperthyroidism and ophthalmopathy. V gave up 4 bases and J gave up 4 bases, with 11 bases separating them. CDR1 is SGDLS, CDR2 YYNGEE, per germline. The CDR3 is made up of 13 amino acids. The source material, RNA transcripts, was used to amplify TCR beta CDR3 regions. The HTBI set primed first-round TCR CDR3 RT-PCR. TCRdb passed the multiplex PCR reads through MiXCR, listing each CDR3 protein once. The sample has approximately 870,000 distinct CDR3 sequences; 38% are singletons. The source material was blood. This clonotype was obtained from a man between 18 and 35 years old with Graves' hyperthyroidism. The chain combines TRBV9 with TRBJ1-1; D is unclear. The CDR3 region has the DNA TGTGCCAGCAGCCAAGCAGGATTCACTGAAGCTTTCTTT. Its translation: CASSQAGFTEAFF. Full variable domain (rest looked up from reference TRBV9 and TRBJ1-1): DSGVTQTPKHLITATGQRVTLRCSPRSGDLSVYWYQQSLDQGLQFLIQYYNGEERAKGNILERFSAQQFPDLHSELNLSSLELGDSALYFCASSQAGFTEAFFGQGTRLTVV.